This TCR beta chain was recorded in a study of blood T cell repertoires in COVID-19. This clone was detected once. The V end lost 9 bases, the J end lost 4 bases, and 18 bases lay between the germline ends. The length of the CDR3 is 14 residues. From germline, CDR1 is LNHDA and CDR2 SQIVND (reference sequence). Assay used: immunoSEQ multiplex PCR; TCRdb lists only in-frame clones, some missing. The table records 250,000 or so clones, around four fifths of them present only once. The material sequenced was peripheral blood. This TCR was sampled from a man in his fifties or sixties with acute or convalescent COVID-19. The genes are TRBV19 and TRBJ1-1; no definite D call. The CDR3 sequence: CASNKAGFITEAFF. The CDR3 nucleotides read TGTGCCAGCAATAAGGCGGGGTTTATCACTGAAGCTTTCTTT.